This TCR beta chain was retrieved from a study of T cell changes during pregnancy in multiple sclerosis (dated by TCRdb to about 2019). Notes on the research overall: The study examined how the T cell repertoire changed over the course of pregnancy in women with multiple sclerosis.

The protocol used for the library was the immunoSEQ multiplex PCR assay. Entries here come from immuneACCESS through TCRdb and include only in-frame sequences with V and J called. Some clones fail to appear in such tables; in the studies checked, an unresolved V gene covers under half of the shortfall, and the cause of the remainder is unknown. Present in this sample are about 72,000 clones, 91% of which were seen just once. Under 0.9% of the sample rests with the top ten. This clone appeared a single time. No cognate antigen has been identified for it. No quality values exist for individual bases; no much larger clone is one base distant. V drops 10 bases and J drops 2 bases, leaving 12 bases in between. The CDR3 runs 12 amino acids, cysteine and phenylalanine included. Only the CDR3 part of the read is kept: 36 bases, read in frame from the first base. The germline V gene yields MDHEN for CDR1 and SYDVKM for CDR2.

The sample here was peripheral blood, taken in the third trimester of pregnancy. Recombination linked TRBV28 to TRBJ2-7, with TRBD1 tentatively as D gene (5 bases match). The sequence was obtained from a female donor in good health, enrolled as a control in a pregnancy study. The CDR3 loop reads CATSGNPYEQYF. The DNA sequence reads TGTGCCACCTCAGGGAATCCCTACGAGCAGTACTTC.